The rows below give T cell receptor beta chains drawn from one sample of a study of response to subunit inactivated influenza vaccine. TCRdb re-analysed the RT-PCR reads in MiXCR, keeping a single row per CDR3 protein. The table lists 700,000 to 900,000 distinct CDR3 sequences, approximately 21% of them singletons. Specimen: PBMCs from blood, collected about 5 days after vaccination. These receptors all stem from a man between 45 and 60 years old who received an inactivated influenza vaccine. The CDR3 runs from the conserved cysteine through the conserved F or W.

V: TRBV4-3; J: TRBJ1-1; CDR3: CASSQSIRNTEAFF
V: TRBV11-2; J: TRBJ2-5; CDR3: CASSTGLAKETQYF
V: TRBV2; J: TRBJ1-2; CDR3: CASSVRGVNYGYTF
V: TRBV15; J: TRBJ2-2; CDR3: CATSRELAEGYTGELFF
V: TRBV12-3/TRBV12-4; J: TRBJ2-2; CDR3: CASSTGRTNTGELFF
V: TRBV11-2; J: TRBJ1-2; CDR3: CASSLYGDSNYGYTF
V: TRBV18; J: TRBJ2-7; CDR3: CASSRTSGEQYF
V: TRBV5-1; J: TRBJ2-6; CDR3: CASSTGQTGANVLTF
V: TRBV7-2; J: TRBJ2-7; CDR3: CASSGPGQGYYEQYF
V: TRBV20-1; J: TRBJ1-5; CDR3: CSARDSHGINQPQHF
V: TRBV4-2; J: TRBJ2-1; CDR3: CASSQGGLGHGFYNEQFF
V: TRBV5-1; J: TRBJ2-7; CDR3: CASRPWTGDHEQYF